This T cell receptor (beta chain) was recorded in a study of blood T cells in healthy people across ages (dated by TCRdb to the mid-2010s). A note on the overall study: In model experiments, template switching captured roughly one uniquely barcoded TCR beta cDNA molecule for every two T cells. Donors of different ages were randomly distributed across sequencing lanes to avoid experimental bias. Age-related changes in TCR beta repertoire diversity were measured in the study by deep sequencing normalized with unique cDNA molecular identifiers. The study analyzed two additional independent replicas of 1 million unique cDNA reads from the same blood draw for two donors, one aged 18 to 30 and one aged 80 or older. The donors were divided into four age groups: young (average about 16 years), middle-aged (about 40), aged (approximately 59) and long-lived (roughly 82).

The method was 5' RACE. Instrument used: Illumina HiSeq 2500. A second PCR of roughly 6 to 11 cycles was performed with a sample-barcoded 5' primer and a J-beta primer mix. Each TCR beta cDNA molecule received a unique molecular identifier from a template-switch 5' adaptor carrying 12 random nucleotides. At least 2.5 million CDR3-containing paired-end reads were obtained from each sample. First-strand cDNA synthesis was performed from all RNA using the Mint cDNA synthesis kit, with priming by a TRBC-specific oligonucleotide. Following uracil-DNA glycosylase treatment, a first 18-cycle PCR with universal primers M1SS and BC2_uni_R was performed on all cDNA. The source study handled its data this way. For normalization, 1 million high-quality reads, each with a distinct molecular identifier, were randomly selected from each sample. Reads with shared molecular identifiers were discarded instead of being binned into consensus sequences. MiTCR, with a Q25 quality threshold and the strictest error-elimination algorithm, was used for CDR3 identification, clonotype clustering and error correction. A nonparametric unseen species model with Euler transformation was used to estimate lower-bound total TCR beta diversity. The public reads were quality trimmed at Q25 with fastp and then assembled into clones with MiXCR by TCRdb, keeping productive beta chains. Identical CDR3 protein sequences are pooled into one entry, listed with their most common genes and DNA. TCRdb, rather than the study authors, made the V and J calls. This sample gives roughly 2 million distinct CDR3 sequences in total; just under 50% of them show up just once. The ten largest clones take up more than 2% of the sample.

The donors were some 36 Caucasian individuals from Russia, aged roughly 6 to 100 years, who were systemically healthy. Around 9.9 milliliters of peripheral blood were collected from each donor into EDTA-treated Vacutainer tubes. Ficoll-Paque density-gradient centrifugation was used to isolate PBMCs, with at least 7 million per sample. Total RNA was extracted from PBMCs with Trizol reagent, with at least 5.5 micrograms obtained per sample. For every donor, an aliquot of PBMCs went through flow cytometry to measure the percentages of naive CD45RAhigh/CD27high T cells. CDR1 and CDR2 were assigned from the germline V gene as MNHEY and SVGAGI. The CDR3 runs 15 amino acids, cysteine and phenylalanine included. Of the read, only the CDR3 DNA is kept; its 45 bases are in frame from base 1. V and J are trimmed by 3 bases and 14 bases, and the gene matches miss 11 bases of the junction. In this sample, this clonotype turned up a few times. The antigen this receptor binds is unknown. Base qualities are not provided; no much larger clone lies one nucleotide away.

Overall results and qualifications from the work: Observed TCR beta diversity per million T cells fell roughly linearly with age, and a significant reduction was already apparent by age about 38. A strong correlation was found between observed TCR beta diversity and the percentage of naive T cells measured by flow cytometry. Total diversity estimates from one million sequenced T cells were considered lower bounds and underestimates. Because profiling used bulk unsorted PBMCs, naive and antigen-experienced compartments could not be compared conclusively. Compared with the aged group, the long-lived group had more naive CD4+ T cells, fewer expanded clones and increased TCR diversity, a pattern suggesting age selection. Because the CMV infection status of the donors was unknown, age-related changes in expanded clonotypes may potentially have been confounded.

The clonotype comes from a woman aged 40-49 years in good health. Source material: blood. The sequence links TRBV6-5 to TRBJ1-6; the junction holds 9 bases that match TRBD1. The CDR3: CASSYGGQGDQTLHF. The DNA is TGTGCCAGCAGTTATGGGGGACAGGGAGACCAAACCCTCCACTTT.